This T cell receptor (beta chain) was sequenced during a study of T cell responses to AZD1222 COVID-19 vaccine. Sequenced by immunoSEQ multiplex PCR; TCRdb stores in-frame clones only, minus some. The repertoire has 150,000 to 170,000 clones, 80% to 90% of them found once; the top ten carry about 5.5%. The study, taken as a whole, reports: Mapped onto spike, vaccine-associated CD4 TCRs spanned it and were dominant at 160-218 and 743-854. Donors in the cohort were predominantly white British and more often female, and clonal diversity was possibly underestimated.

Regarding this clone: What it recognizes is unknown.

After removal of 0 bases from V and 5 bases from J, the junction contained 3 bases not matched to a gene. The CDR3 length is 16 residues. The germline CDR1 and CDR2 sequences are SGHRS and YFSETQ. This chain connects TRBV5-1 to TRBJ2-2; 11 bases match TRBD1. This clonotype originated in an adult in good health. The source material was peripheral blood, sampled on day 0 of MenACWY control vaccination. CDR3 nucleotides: TGCGCCAGCAGCTTGGAGGACAGGGGGCGAACCGGGGAGCTGTTTTTT. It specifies CASSLEDRGRTGELFF.